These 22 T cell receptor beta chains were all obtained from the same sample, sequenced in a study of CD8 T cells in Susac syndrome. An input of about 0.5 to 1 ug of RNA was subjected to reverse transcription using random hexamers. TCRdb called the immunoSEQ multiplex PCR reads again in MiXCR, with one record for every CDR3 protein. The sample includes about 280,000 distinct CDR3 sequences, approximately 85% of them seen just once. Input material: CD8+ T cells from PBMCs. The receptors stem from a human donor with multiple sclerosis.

In DNA, the CDR3 is TGTGCCAGCAGCCAATCCCCACAGGAAGAGACCCAGTACTTC. Residues: CASSQSPQEETQYF. The rearrangement uses TRBV14 and TRBJ2-5; weak D call: TRBD1 (5 bases). Germline loops: CDR1 SGHDN, CDR2 FVKESK. The CDR3 sequence is 14 residues long. Trimming shortened V by 2 bases and J by 3 bases, and 10 bases separated the two germline ends.

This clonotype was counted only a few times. The CDR3 bases are TGTGCCAGCAGTTTGACAGGGAGCCTGAACACTGAAGCTTTCTTT. Translated, it gives CASSLTGSLNTEAFF. The V call is TRBV27, the J call TRBJ1-1, with 7 bases lining up with TRBD1. In germline, CDR1 is MNHEY, CDR2 SMNVEV (reference sequence). V dropped 3 bases and J dropped 0; count of bases not matched to a gene: 4. CDR3 length: 15 amino acids.

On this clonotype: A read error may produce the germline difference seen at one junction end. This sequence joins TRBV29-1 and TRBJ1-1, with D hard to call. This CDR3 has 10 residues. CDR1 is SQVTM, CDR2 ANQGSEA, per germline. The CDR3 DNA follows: TGCAGCGCCCAAGACACCGAAGCTTTCTTT. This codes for CSAQDTEAFF. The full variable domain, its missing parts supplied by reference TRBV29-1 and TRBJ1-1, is SAVISQKPSRDICQRGTSLTIQCQVDSQVTMMFWYRQQPGQSLTLIATANQGSEATYESGFVIDKFPISRPNLTFSTLTVSNMSPEDSSIYLCSAQDTEAFFGQGTRLTVV.

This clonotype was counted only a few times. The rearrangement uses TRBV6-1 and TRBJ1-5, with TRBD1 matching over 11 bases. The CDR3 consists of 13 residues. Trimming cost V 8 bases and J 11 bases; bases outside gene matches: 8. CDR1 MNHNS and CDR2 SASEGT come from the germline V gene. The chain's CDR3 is CASRDRGGKSQHF. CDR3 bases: TGTGCCAGCCGGGACAGGGGGGGCAAGTCCCAGCATTTT.

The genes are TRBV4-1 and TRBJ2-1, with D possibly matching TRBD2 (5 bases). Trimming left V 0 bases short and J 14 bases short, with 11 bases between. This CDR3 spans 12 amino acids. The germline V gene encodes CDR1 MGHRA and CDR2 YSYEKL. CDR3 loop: CASSQDKGAEFF. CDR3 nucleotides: TGCGCCAGCAGCCAAGATAAGGGAGCGGAGTTCTTC.

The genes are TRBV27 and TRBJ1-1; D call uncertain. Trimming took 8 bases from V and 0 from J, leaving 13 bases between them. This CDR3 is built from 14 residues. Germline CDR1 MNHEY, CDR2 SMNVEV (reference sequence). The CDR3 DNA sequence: TGTGCCAGCGGGATAAAGACCATGAACACTGAAGCTTTCTTT. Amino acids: CASGIKTMNTEAFF.

As DNA, the CDR3 is TGTGCCAGCAGTGAAGCGCATTCCTTCGGGACAGGGATCAGCTATAATTCACCCCTCCACTTT. Its translation: CASSEAHSFGTGISYNSPLHF. The V gene is TRBV6-1, the J gene TRBJ1-6, with TRBD1 matching 9 bases. The CDR3 length is 21 residues. The germline CDR1 and CDR2 sequences are MNHNS and SASEGT. V dropped 0 bases and J dropped 3; count of bases not matched to a gene: 15.

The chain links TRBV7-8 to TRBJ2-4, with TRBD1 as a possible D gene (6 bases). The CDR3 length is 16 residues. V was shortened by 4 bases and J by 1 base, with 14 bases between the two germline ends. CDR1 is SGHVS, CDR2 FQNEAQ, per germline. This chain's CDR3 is CASSSAGQGAKNIQYF. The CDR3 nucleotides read TGTGCCAGCAGCTCCGCCGGGCAGGGGGCCAAAAACATTCAGTACTTC.

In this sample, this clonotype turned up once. The CDR3 nucleotides read TGTGCCAGCAGTAATAGGGAGCAAAAGCAGTTCTTC. This gives the protein CASSNREQKQFF. The chain joins TRBV7-9 to TRBJ2-1; possible D gene TRBD2, 5 bases. Germline V lookup: CDR1 SEHNR, CDR2 FQNEAQ (reference sequence). Trimming removed 6 bases at V and 11 bases at J, with 14 bases between. The CDR3 extends over 12 amino acids.

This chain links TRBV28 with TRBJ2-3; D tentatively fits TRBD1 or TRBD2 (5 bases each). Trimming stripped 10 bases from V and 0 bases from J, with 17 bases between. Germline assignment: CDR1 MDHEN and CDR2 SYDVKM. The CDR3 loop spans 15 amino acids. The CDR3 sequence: CATILGGLSTDTQYF. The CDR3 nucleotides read TGTGCCACCATACTTGGGGGTCTTAGCACAGATACGCAGTATTTT. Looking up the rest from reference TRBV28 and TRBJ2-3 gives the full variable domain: DVKVTQSSRYLVKRTGEKVFLECVQDMDHENMFWYRQDPGLGLRLIYFSYDVKMKEKGDIPEGYSVSREKKERFSLILESASTNQTSMYLCATILGGLSTDTQYFGPGTRLTVL.

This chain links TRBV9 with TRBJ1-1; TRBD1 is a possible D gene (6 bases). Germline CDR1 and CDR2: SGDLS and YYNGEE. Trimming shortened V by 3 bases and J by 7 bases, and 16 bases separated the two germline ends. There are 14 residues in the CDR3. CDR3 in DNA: TGTGCCAGCAGCGCCGCAGCACAGGGACGTGAAGCTTTCTTT. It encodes CASSAAAQGREAFF.

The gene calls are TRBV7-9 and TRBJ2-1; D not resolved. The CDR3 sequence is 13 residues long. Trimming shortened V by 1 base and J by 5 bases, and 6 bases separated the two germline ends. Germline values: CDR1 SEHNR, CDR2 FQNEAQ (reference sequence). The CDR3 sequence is CASSLGVDNEQFF. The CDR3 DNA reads TGTGCCAGCAGCTTAGGGGTGGACAATGAGCAGTTCTTC.

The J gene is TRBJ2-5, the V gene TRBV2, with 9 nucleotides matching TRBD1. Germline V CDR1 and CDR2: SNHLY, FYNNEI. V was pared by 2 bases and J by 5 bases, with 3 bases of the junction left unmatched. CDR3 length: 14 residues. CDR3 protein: CASSENRGQETQYF. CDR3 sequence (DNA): TGTGCCAGCAGTGAAAACAGGGGGCAGGAGACCCAGTACTTC.

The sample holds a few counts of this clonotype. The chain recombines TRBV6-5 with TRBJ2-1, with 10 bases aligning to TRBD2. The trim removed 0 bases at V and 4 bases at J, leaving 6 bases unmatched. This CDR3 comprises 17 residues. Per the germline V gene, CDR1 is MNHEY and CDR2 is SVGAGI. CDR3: CASSYSGLAGVYNEQFF. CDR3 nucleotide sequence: TGTGCCAGCAGTTACTCCGGTCTAGCGGGAGTTTACAATGAGCAGTTCTTC.

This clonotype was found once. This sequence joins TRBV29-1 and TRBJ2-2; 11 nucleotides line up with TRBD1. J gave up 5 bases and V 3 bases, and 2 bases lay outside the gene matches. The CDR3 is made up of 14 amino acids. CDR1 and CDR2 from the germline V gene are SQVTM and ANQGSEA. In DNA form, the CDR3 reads TGCAGCGTTGAGGACAGGGGGCTAACCGGGGAGCTGTTTTTT. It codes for CSVEDRGLTGELFF.

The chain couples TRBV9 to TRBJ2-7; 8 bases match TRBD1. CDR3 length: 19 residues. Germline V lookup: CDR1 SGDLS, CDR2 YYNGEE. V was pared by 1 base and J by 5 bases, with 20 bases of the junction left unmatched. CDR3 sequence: CASSVWPYGDPGQAHEQYF. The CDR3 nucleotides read TGTGCCAGCAGCGTATGGCCCTATGGGGATCCGGGACAGGCTCACGAGCAGTACTTC. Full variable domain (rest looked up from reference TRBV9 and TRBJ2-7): DSGVTQTPKHLITATGQRVTLRCSPRSGDLSVYWYQQSLDQGLQFLIQYYNGEERAKGNILERFSAQQFPDLHSELNLSSLELGDSALYFCASSVWPYGDPGQAHEQYFGPGTRLTVT.

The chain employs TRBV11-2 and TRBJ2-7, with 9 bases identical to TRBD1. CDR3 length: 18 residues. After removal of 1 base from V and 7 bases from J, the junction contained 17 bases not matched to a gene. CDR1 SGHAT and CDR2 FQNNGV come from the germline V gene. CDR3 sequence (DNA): TGTGCCAGCAGCTTAGGGCCCAGCTCCGGGACAGGGATCGGTGAGCAGTACTTC. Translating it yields CASSLGPSSGTGIGEQYF.

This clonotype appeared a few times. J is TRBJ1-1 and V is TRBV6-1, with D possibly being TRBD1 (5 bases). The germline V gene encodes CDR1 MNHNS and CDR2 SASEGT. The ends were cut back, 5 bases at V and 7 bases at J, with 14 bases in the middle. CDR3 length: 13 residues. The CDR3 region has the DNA TGTGCCAGCAGTCCGATGGGGCTCGGTGAAGCTTTCTTT. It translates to CASSPMGLGEAFF.

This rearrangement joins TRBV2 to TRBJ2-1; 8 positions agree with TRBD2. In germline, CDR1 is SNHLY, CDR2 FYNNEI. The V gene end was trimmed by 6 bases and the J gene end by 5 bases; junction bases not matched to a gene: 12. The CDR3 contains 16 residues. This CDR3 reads CASRAPGLAGNNEQFF. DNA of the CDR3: TGTGCCAGCAGGGCCCCCGGACTAGCCGGAAACAATGAGCAGTTCTTC. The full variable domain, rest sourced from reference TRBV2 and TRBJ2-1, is EPEVTQTPSHQVTQMGQEVILRCVPISNHLYFYWYRQILGQKVEFLVSFYNNEISEKSEIFDDQFSVERPDGSNFTLKIRSTKLEDSAMYFCASRAPGLAGNNEQFFGPGTRLTVL.

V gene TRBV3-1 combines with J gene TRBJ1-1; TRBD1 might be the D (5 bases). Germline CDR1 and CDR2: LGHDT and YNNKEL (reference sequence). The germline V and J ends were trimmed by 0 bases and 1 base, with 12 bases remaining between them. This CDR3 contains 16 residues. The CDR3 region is CASSQDRRQTNTEAFF. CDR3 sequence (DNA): TGTGCCAGCAGCCAAGATCGACGACAGACGAACACTGAAGCTTTCTTT.

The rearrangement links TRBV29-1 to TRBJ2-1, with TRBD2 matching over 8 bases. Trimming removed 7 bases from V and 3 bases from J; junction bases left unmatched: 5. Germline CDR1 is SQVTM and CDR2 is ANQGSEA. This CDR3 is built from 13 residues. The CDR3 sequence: CSADSGVYNEQFF. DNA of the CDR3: TGCAGCGCGGATAGCGGGGTCTACAATGAGCAGTTCTTC.

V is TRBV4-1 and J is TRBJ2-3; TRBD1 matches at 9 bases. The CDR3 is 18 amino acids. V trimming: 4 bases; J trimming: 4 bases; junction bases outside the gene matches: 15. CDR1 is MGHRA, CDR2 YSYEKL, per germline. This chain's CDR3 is CASSPRTGGEGLADTQYF. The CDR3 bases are TGCGCCAGCAGCCCCCGTACAGGGGGCGAAGGGTTGGCAGATACGCAGTATTTT.